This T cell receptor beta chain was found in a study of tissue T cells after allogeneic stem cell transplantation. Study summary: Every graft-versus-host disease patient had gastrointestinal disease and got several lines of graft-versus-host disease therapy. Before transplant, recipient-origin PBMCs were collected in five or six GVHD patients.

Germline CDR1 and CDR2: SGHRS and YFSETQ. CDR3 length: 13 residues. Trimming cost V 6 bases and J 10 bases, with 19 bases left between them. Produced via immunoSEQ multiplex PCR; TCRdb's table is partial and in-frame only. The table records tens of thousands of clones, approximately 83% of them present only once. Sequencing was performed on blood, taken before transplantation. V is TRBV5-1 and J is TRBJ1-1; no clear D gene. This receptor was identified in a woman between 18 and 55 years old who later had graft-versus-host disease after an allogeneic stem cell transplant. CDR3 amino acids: CASTSADTERAFF. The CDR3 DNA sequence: TGCGCCAGCACCTCTGCGGATACGGAGAGAGCTTTCTTT. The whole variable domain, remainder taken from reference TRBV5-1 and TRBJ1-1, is KAGVTQTPRYLIKTRGQQVTLSCSPISGHRSVSWYQQTPGQGLQFLFEYFSETQRNKGNFPGRFSGRQFSNSRSEMNVSTLELGDSALYLCASTSADTERAFFGQGTRLTVV.